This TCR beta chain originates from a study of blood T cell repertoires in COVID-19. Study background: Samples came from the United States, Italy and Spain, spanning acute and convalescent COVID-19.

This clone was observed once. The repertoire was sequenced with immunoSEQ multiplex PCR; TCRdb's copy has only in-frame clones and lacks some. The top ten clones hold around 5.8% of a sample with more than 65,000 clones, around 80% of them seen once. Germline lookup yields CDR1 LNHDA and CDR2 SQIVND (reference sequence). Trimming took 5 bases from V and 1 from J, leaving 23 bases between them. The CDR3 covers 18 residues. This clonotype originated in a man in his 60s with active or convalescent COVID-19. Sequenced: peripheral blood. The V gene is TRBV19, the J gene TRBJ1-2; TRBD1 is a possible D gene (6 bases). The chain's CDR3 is CASSVGTQGRRLNYGYTF. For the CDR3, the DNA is TGTGCCAGTAGTGTCGGGACACAAGGAAGACGCCTTAACTATGGCTACACCTTC.